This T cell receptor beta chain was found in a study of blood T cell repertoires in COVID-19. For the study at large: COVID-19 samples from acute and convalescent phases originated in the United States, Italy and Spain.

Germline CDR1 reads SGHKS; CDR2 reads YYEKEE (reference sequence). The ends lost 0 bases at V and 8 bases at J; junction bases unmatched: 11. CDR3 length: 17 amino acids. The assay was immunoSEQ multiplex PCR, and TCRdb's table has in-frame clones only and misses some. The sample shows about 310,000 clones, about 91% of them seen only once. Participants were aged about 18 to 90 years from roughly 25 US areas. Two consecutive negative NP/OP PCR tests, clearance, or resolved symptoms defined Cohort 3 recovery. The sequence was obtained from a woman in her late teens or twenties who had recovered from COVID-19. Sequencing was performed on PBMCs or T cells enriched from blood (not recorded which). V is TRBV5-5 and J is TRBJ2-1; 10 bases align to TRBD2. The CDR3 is CASSLDGASGSSDEQFF. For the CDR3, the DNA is TGTGCCAGCAGCTTGGATGGGGCTAGCGGGAGTAGCGATGAGCAGTTCTTC.